This TCR beta chain came from a study of tumor-infiltrating lymphocytes in primary liver carcinoma. On the study more broadly: Aged between 30 and 69 years, the patients were men and women. Tumors, staged T1-T3 N0M0, spanned about 4 to 11 cm.

Co-extracted RNA and DNA came from approximately 20-30 mg of unsorted bulk tissue. Resection treated the patients' primary liver carcinoma. The sample holds many counts of this clonotype. TCR beta cDNA was prepared out of roughly 450 ng total RNA by means of a constant-region primer. Three-round nested multiplex PCR performed with slightly modified ARM-PCR produced the TCR beta libraries. TRBV1-TRBV30 forward primers paired with a C-beta reverse primer drove the first two PCR rounds, roughly 10 cycles each. From the multiplex PCR reads, TCRdb called clonotypes with MiXCR, one entry per CDR3 protein. The sample lists over 75,000 distinct CDR3 sequences, around 68% occurring once. V lost 1 base to trimming and J lost 2 bases, with 4 bases between them. This CDR3 spans 12 amino acids. The V gene's germline CDR1 is SGHDT and CDR2 YYEEEE.

The chain employs TRBV5-6 and TRBJ2-7; D uncertain. This receptor was identified in a middle-aged man with primary liver carcinoma and hepatitis B virus infection. The sample was tumor-adjacent normal liver tissue. The CDR3 DNA reads TGTGCCAGCAGCTTGAAACCCTACGAGCAGTACTTC. Its translation: CASSLKPYEQYF.